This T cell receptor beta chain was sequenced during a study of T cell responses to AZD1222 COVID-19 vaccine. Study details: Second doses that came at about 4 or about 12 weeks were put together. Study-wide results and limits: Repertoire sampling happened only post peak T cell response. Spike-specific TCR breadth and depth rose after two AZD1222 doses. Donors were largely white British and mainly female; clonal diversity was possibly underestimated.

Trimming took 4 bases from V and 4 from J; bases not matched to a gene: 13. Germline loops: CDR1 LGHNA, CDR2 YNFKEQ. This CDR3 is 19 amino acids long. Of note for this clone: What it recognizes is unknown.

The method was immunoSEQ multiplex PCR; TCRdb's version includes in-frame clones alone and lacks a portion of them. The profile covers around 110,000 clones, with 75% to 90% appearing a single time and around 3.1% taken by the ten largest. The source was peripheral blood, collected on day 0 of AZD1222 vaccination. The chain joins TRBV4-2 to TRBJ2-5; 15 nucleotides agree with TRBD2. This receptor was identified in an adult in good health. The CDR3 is CASSPGTSGGRPVGETQYF. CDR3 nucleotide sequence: TGTGCCAGCAGCCCAGGGACTAGCGGGGGGAGACCCGTCGGAGAGACCCAGTACTTC.